This T cell receptor (beta chain) was profiled in a study of blood T cells in healthy people across ages (dated by TCRdb to the mid-2010s). As for the study more broadly: Template switching captured roughly one uniquely barcoded TCR beta cDNA molecule per two T cells in model experiments. Using deep sequencing normalized with unique cDNA molecular identifiers, the study measured how TCR beta repertoire diversity changes with age. The donors were divided into four age groups: young (average about 16 years), middle-aged (approximately 41), aged (approximately 64) and long-lived (roughly 82). To avoid experimental bias, donors of different ages were spread randomly across the sequencing lanes. The study analyzed two additional independent replicas of 1 million unique cDNA reads from the same blood draw for two donors, one aged 18 to 29 and one aged 80 or older. What the research found in general, with its limitations: Observed TCR beta diversity per million T cells fell roughly linearly with age, and a significant reduction was already apparent by age roughly 40. Since profiling was done on bulk unsorted PBMCs, naive and antigen-experienced compartments could not be conclusively compared. Total diversity estimates from one million sequenced T cells were considered lower bounds and underestimates. Compared with the aged group, the long-lived group had more naive CD4+ T cells, fewer expanded clones and increased TCR diversity, suggesting age selection. The percentage of naive T cells measured by flow cytometry correlated strongly with observed TCR beta diversity. Donor CMV infection status was unknown, potentially confounding age-related changes in expanded clonotypes.

Worth noting for this clonotype: No antigen is known for it. No base qualities exist here, and no much larger clone lies one base off it.

V is pared back by 4 bases and J by 3 bases, with 14 bases lying between the germline termini. Measured from the cysteine to the phenylalanine, the CDR3 is 15 residues long. Only CDR3 DNA is held: 45 bases, read in frame from base 1. As encoded in the germline V gene, CDR1 is KGHDR while CDR2 is SFDVKD. The roughly 39 donors, aged 6 to 90 years, were systemically healthy Caucasian individuals from Russia. Each donor gave 9 to 10 milliliters of peripheral blood, collected into EDTA-treated Vacutainer tubes. Ficoll-Paque density-gradient centrifugation was used to isolate PBMCs, with at least 6.5 million obtained per sample. Total RNA was extracted from PBMCs with Trizol reagent, with at least 5 micrograms obtained per sample. The percentages of naive CD45RAhigh/CD27high T cells were determined by flow cytometry on a PBMC aliquot from every donor. Receptor amplification or capture employed 5' RACE. The sequencer was an Illumina HiSeq 2500. A second PCR of roughly 6 to 12 cycles was run with a J-beta primer mix and a sample-barcoded 5' primer. Each TCR beta cDNA molecule received a unique molecular identifier from a template-switch 5' adaptor carrying 12 random nucleotides. At least 2.5 million CDR3-containing paired-end reads were obtained from each sample. First-strand cDNA was synthesized from all RNA with the Mint cDNA synthesis kit, primed by a TRBC-specific oligonucleotide. Following uracil-DNA glycosylase treatment, a first 18-cycle PCR with universal primers M1SS and BC2_uni_R was performed on all cDNA. Per the source publication's procedure: Normalization of each sample was performed by random selection of 1 million high-quality reads, each carrying a distinct molecular identifier. Instead of being binned into consensus sequences, reads with shared molecular identifiers were discarded. MiTCR, set to a Q25 quality threshold and the strictest error-elimination algorithm, was used for CDR3 identification, clonotype clustering and error correction. A nonparametric unseen species model using Euler transformation provided a lower-bound estimate of total TCR beta diversity. TCRdb reanalyzed the raw reads on its own, using fastp at Q25 for trimming and MiXCR for clone calling, and kept in-frame beta chains. Rows are combined by CDR3 protein, so each entry shows the most common genes and DNA. The V and J calls and clone size are TCRdb's, not the authors'. The sample table shows about a million distinct CDR3 sequences, and roughly half are seen once. About 20% of the sample comes from the top ten.

The clonotype originates from a woman aged 55-69 years in good health. This chain is built from TRBV24-1 and TRBJ1-2; a tentative D match to TRBD1 spans 6 bases. The sample was blood. The DNA reads TGTGCCACCAGTGAACCCATTGAGGGGGACTATGGCTACACCTTC. Translated, it gives CATSEPIEGDYGYTF.